The T cell receptor (beta chain) under discussion was sequenced for a study of blood T cell repertoires in COVID-19. TCRdb's copy holds only in-frame clones and misses some; the assay was immunoSEQ multiplex PCR. The sample carries some 260,000 clones, about four fifths recorded once. This CDR3 region has 14 residues. V was shortened by 6 bases and J by 4 bases, with 16 bases between the two germline ends. Germline V gives CDR1 MNHEY, CDR2 SVGAGI. This receptor was identified in a man at least 80 years old with acute or convalescent COVID-19. This chain links TRBV6-5 with TRBJ2-7, with D perhaps TRBD2 (6 bases). The sample was peripheral blood. In DNA form, the CDR3 reads TGTGCCAGCAGAATAACGCGGGATAGGTACGAGCAGTACTTC. Translated, it gives CASRITRDRYEQYF.